These 31 T cell receptor beta chains were sequenced from one sample in a study of blood T cell repertoires in COVID-19. This table comes from immunoSEQ multiplex PCR, and its TCRdb copy is limited to in-frame clones, with some not included. The repertoire holds 350,000 to 500,000 clones, approximately 90% seen once, with 1.2% to 1.5% in the top ten. The sample was PBMCs or T cells enriched from blood (not recorded which). Receptors originate from a woman under 30 who had been exposed to COVID-19.

This clone was detected once. The rearrangement links TRBV28 to TRBJ2-7, with D perhaps matching TRBD2 (7 bases). Trimming cost V 2 bases and J 2 bases, with 10 bases left between them. Germline CDR1 MDHEN, CDR2 SYDVKM. The length of the CDR3 is 14 residues. CDR3 protein: CASSLGGAPYEQYF. CDR3 in DNA: TGTGCCAGCAGTTTAGGGGGGGCCCCCTACGAGCAGTACTTC. Together with reference TRBV28 and TRBJ2-7, the CDR3 gives the full variable domain: DVKVTQSSRYLVKRTGEKVFLECVQDMDHENMFWYRQDPGLGLRLIYFSYDVKMKEKGDIPEGYSVSREKKERFSLILESASTNQTSMYLCASSLGGAPYEQYFGPGTRLTVT.

The chain has TRBV7-6 and TRBJ2-5; 11 nucleotides line up with TRBD1. This CDR3 comprises 17 residues. Germline V gives CDR1 SGHVS, CDR2 FNYEAQ. With V trimmed by 1 base and J by 5 bases, 9 bases remained unmatched. CDR3 bases: TGTGCCAGCAGCTTAGGGTCCGGGACAGGGGGATTGGAGACCCAGTACTTC. Its translation is CASSLGSGTGGLETQYF.

This chain connects TRBV12-3 or TRBV12-4 to TRBJ1-1; perhaps TRBD1 as D (6 bases). Trimming took 3 bases from V and 11 from J, leaving 16 bases between them. This CDR3 region has 13 residues. CDR3 sequence (DNA): TGTGCCAGCAGTTTTCAGGGGCGCGGCTCGGCTTTCTTT. This translates into CASSFQGRGSAFF.

The chain uses TRBV11-2 and TRBJ1-2; D ambiguous. The CDR3 is made up of 15 amino acids. Trimming removed 7 bases at V and 4 bases at J, with 19 bases between. Looked up from germline, CDR1 is SGHAT and CDR2 is FQNNGV. The CDR3 DNA follows: TGTGCCAGCATCCCGAGGGCTACCCGGTTCTATGGCTACACCTTC. It yields the protein CASIPRATRFYGYTF.

CDR3: CASSLAQGSGYTF. The CDR3 DNA reads TGCGCCAGCAGCTTGGCCCAGGGGTCTGGCTACACCTTC. The chain recombines TRBV5-1 with TRBJ1-2; possibly TRBD1 for D (6 bases). CDR1 is SGHRS and CDR2 is YFSETQ in the germline V gene. CDR3 length equals 13 residues. The V and J ends lost 0 bases and 7 bases respectively, with 10 bases between them.

The chain joins TRBV28 to TRBJ1-1; D might be TRBD1 (5 bases). Trimming took off 7 bases at V and 5 bases at J, with 17 bases between the two ends. This CDR3 spans 14 amino acids. CDR1 is MDHEN, CDR2 SYDVKM, per germline. CDR3 sequence reads: CASTGGVIGTEAFF. The CDR3 DNA reads TGTGCCAGCACTGGAGGGGTGATAGGAACTGAAGCTTTCTTT. Filled out from reference TRBV28 and TRBJ1-1, the complete variable domain reads DVKVTQSSRYLVKRTGEKVFLECVQDMDHENMFWYRQDPGLGLRLIYFSYDVKMKEKGDIPEGYSVSREKKERFSLILESASTNQTSMYLCASTGGVIGTEAFFGQGTRLTVV.

This chain connects TRBV19 to TRBJ2-1; 14 bases agree with TRBD2. The CDR3 consists of 17 residues. Germline V lookup: CDR1 LNHDA, CDR2 SQIVND (reference sequence). With 8 bases clipped from V and 7 bases from J, the junction kept 13 bases outside the gene matches. This CDR3 is CASYHRGLAGARNEQFF. The CDR3 DNA reads as TGTGCCAGTTATCACCGGGGACTAGCGGGAGCCCGGAATGAGCAGTTCTTC.

The J gene is TRBJ1-1, the V gene TRBV3-1 (or the pseudogene TRBV3-2); a possible D gene is TRBD1 (5 bases). The CDR3 consists of 15 residues. V lost 4 bases to trimming and J lost 4 bases, with 16 bases between them. Germline loops: CDR1 LGHDT, CDR2 YNNKEL (reference sequence). CDR3 nucleotides: TGTGCCAGCAGCCTATCAAACGGGGGGGGCACTGAAGCTTTCTTT. Protein sequence: CASSLSNGGGTEAFF.

This chain uses TRBV10-3 with TRBJ1-5; 7 bases map to TRBD1. In germline, CDR1 is ENHRY, CDR2 SYGVKD. The V and J ends lost 3 bases and 0 bases, in that order; junction bases with no gene match: 5. The CDR3 extends over 16 amino acids. The CDR3 spells CAISESGGGSNQPQHF. The DNA of the CDR3 is TGTGCCATCAGTGAATCAGGGGGAGGTAGCAATCAGCCCCAGCATTTT.

The chain has TRBV4-1 and TRBJ2-7, with TRBD2 identical over 7 bases. Germline V gene sequence: CDR1 MGHRA, CDR2 YSYEKL. The CDR3 contains 16 residues. V trimming: 1 base; J trimming: 0 bases; junction bases outside the gene matches: 6. The CDR3 loop is CASSQAVGTNSYEQYF. In nucleotides, the CDR3 is TGCGCCAGCAGCCAAGCTGTGGGGACTAACTCCTACGAGCAGTACTTC.

The chain combines TRBV4-3 with TRBJ2-1; D is undetermined. The ends were cut back, 0 bases at V and 2 bases at J, with 11 bases in the middle. This CDR3 is 16 amino acids long. Germline CDR1 is LGHNA and CDR2 is YSLEER. The CDR3 reads CASSQEVLVTYNEQFF. CDR3 bases: TGCGCCAGCAGCCAAGAAGTCCTAGTGACCTACAATGAGCAGTTCTTC.

The rearrangement joins TRBV2 to TRBJ2-1; D may be TRBD1 (5 bases). CDR3 length: 15 amino acids. Looked up from germline, CDR1 is SNHLY and CDR2 is FYNNEI. Trimming removed 1 base from V and 0 bases from J, with 7 bases in between. Written as DNA, the CDR3 is TGTGCCAGCAGTGAAGACAGGTCCTCCTACAATGAGCAGTTCTTC. It translates to CASSEDRSSYNEQFF.

The rearrangement uses TRBV6-2 or TRBV6-3 and TRBJ2-5; 7 bases are a match to TRBD2. Germline values: CDR1 MNHEY, CDR2 SVGEGT. The CDR3 is 15 amino acids. V shed 0 bases and J 4 bases; nucleotides not matched to a gene: 5. CDR3 residues: CASSYSSSGSETQYF. CDR3 DNA: TGTGCCAGCAGTTACTCTTCTAGCGGATCAGAGACCCAGTACTTC.

Here the CDR3 DNA reads TGTGCCAGCAGCTTAGATTCCCGGGGAATACAGGGGGCTACCACTGAAGCTTTCTTT. This codes for CASSLDSRGIQGATTEAFF. This rearrangement joins TRBV11-2 to TRBJ1-1, with 9 positions matching TRBD1. The CDR3 has 19 amino acids. Germline V CDR1 and CDR2: SGHAT, FQNNGV. Losses at the gene ends were 0 bases for V and 4 bases for J; bases not matched to a gene: 15.

This chain uses TRBV2 with TRBJ2-1, with 10 bases lining up with TRBD2. J gave up 4 bases and V 5 bases, and 2 bases lay outside the gene matches. The CDR3 totals 14 residues. CDR1 is SNHLY and CDR2 is FYNNEI in the germline V gene. CDR3 protein: CASSQLAGYNEQFF. The CDR3, as DNA: TGTGCCAGCAGTCAACTAGCGGGGTACAATGAGCAGTTCTTC.

This chain uses TRBV10-3 with TRBJ2-5, with 8 bases identical to TRBD1. In germline, CDR1 is ENHRY, CDR2 SYGVKD. Losses at the gene ends were 4 bases for V and 5 bases for J; bases not matched to a gene: 9. CDR3 length: 15 residues. The CDR3 spells CAISGGQASGETQYF. The CDR3 region has the DNA TGTGCCATCAGTGGGGGACAGGCCTCGGGGGAGACCCAGTACTTC.

This chain uses TRBV5-4 with TRBJ1-1; 7 bases fit TRBD1. The trim removed 0 bases at V and 6 bases at J, leaving 5 bases unmatched. The CDR3 runs 14 residues. Looked up from germline, CDR1 is SGHNT and CDR2 is YYREEE (reference sequence). The CDR3 coding sequence is TGTGCCAGCAGCTTGGCTCAGGGGGACGCTGAAGCTTTCTTT. This translates into CASSLAQGDAEAFF.

V is TRBV11-2 and J is TRBJ2-3, with 11 nucleotides matching TRBD2. The CDR3 totals 17 residues. The germline V gene encodes CDR1 SGHAT and CDR2 FQNNGV. Trimming took 5 bases from V and 0 from J; bases not matched to a gene: 7. In nucleotides, the CDR3 is TGTGCCAGCAGCCTAATTAGCGGGGGGGATAGCACAGATACGCAGTATTTT. The encoded protein is CASSLISGGDSTDTQYF.

The V and J genes are TRBV28 and TRBJ2-1; tentative D call: TRBD2 (6 bases). Germline V gene sequence: CDR1 MDHEN, CDR2 SYDVKM. This CDR3 contains 15 residues. V was pared by 2 bases and J by 7 bases, with 15 bases between. The CDR3 DNA reads as TGTGCCAGCAGTTTACGGGGGAGACATGGGAATGAGCAGTTCTTC. It codes for CASSLRGRHGNEQFF.

This chain joins TRBV5-6 and TRBJ2-2, with D tentatively TRBD2 (5 bases). The CDR3 covers 14 residues. The germline V gene has CDR1 SGHDT and CDR2 YYEEEE. V dropped 3 bases and J dropped 5 bases, with 11 bases sitting between them. CDR3 protein: CASSSGLDTGELFF. The CDR3 nucleotides are TGTGCCAGCAGCTCCGGACTGGATACCGGGGAGCTGTTTTTT.

The V gene is TRBV3-1 (or the pseudogene TRBV3-2), the J gene TRBJ2-3, with D maybe TRBD2 (6 bases). V lost 4 bases and J lost 0, with 17 bases in between. The CDR3 has 17 amino acids. Germline loops: CDR1 LGHDT, CDR2 YNNKEL (reference sequence). CDR3: CASSPSGGRRSTDTQYF. The CDR3 coding sequence is TGTGCCAGCAGCCCTTCTGGGGGGAGGAGGAGCACAGATACGCAGTATTTT.

The V and J genes are TRBV28 and TRBJ2-7; D ambiguous. Germline V lookup: CDR1 MDHEN, CDR2 SYDVKM. The V end was cut by 5 bases, the J end by 3 bases, with 8 bases between. This CDR3 has 12 residues. The CDR3 is CASSITVYEQYF. The CDR3 nucleotides are TGTGCCAGCAGTATCACGGTCTACGAGCAGTACTTC. Supplemented by reference TRBV28 and TRBJ2-7, the full variable domain reads DVKVTQSSRYLVKRTGEKVFLECVQDMDHENMFWYRQDPGLGLRLIYFSYDVKMKEKGDIPEGYSVSREKKERFSLILESASTNQTSMYLCASSITVYEQYFGPGTRLTVT.

V usage is TRBV7-2 and J usage is TRBJ2-3; 7 bases align to TRBD2. CDR3 length: 16 residues. CDR1 and CDR2 (germline): SGHTA, FQGNSA. The V and J ends lost 6 bases and 0 bases, in that order; junction bases with no gene match: 9. The CDR3 bases are TGTGCCAGCAGAACGACTAGCTACACTAGCACAGATACGCAGTATTTT. Translation gives CASRTTSYTSTDTQYF.

The rearrangement uses TRBV27 and TRBJ1-5, with D maybe TRBD1 (6 bases). CDR3 length: 17 amino acids. V was pared by 2 bases and J by 1 base, with 15 bases between. CDR1 MNHEY and CDR2 SMNVEV come from the germline V gene (reference sequence). CDR3 in DNA: TGTGCCAGCAGTTTAAAGGGGGGGAGGATGAGCAATCAGCCCCAGCATTTT. It yields the protein CASSLKGGRMSNQPQHF.

The V and J genes are TRBV20-1 and TRBJ2-1; D unresolved. With 5 bases removed from V and 15 bases from J, the gap between germline ends came to 17 bases. The CDR3 covers 11 residues. The germline CDR1 and CDR2 sequences are DFQATT and SNEGSKA (reference sequence). DNA of the CDR3: TGCAGTGCTCCAGGCGTGGGTCTCGGGTTCTTC. Its translation is CSAPGVGLGFF.

This chain uses TRBV28 with TRBJ2-3; 7 nucleotides agree with TRBD1. In germline, CDR1 is MDHEN, CDR2 SYDVKM. The CDR3 is 15 residues long. With 5 bases clipped from V and 0 bases from J, the junction kept 5 bases outside the gene matches. CDR3 in DNA: TGTGCCAGCAGTGTAATCAGGGGGAGCACAGATACGCAGTATTTT. This sequence encodes CASSVIRGSTDTQYF.

The CDR3: CASSQDAEVYGYTF. CDR3 in DNA: TGCGCCAGCAGCCAAGATGCGGAGGTATATGGCTACACCTTC. This chain connects TRBV4-3 to TRBJ1-2; no definite D call. V lost 0 bases and J lost 5, with 10 bases in between. The CDR3 length is 14 residues. Germline lookup yields CDR1 LGHNA and CDR2 YSLEER.

The rearrangement uses TRBV5-1 and TRBJ2-4; tentative D call: TRBD2 (6 bases). Trimming took off 2 bases at V and 9 bases at J, with 15 bases between the two ends. The CDR3 is 14 amino acids. Germline assignment: CDR1 SGHRS and CDR2 YFSETQ. CDR3 in amino acids: CASSFPPSDLIQYF. DNA of the CDR3: TGCGCCAGCAGCTTCCCCCCTAGCGACCTCATTCAGTACTTC.

This sequence joins TRBV2 and TRBJ1-1, with a weak D call TRBD1 (5 bases). The CDR3 contains 15 residues. V shed 1 base and J shed 8 bases, with 17 bases lying between them. Germline V gives CDR1 SNHLY, CDR2 FYNNEI. The CDR3 DNA reads TGTGCCAGCAGTGAAGATCGGGCCGCGAACAGGGAAGCTTTCTTT. Translation gives CASSEDRAANREAFF.

This clone was seen more than once but under ten times. This rearrangement joins TRBV30 to TRBJ2-2, with D unresolved. This CDR3 has 11 residues. CDR1 GTSNPN and CDR2 SVGIG come from the germline V gene (reference sequence). Trimming removed 5 bases at V and 3 bases at J, with 4 bases between. Here the CDR3 DNA reads TGTGCCTGGCGGGACACCGGGGAGCTGTTTTTT. Amino acids: CAWRDTGELFF.

The chain recombines TRBV28 with TRBJ1-3; no reliable D call. V was clipped by 1 base and J by 0 bases, with 4 bases between them. The CDR3 covers 14 residues. Germline V gene sequence: CDR1 MDHEN, CDR2 SYDVKM. CDR3 DNA sequence: TGTGCCAGCAGTTTATCTAGCTCTGGAAACACCATATATTTT. This translates into CASSLSSSGNTIYF.